A single sample is the source of the 4 T cell receptor beta chains below, sequenced in a study of CD8 T cells in ankylosing spondylitis (TCRdb year 2017). Library prep was done by 5' RACE. Sequenced on an Illumina HiSeq 2500. Through fastp at Q25 and MiXCR, TCRdb rebuilt clones from the public reads, retaining in-frame beta chains. Rows are combined by CDR3 protein, so each entry shows the most common genes and DNA. This sample lists about 170,000 distinct CDR3 sequences; approximately 16% were detected once. The ten top clones hold roughly 7.7% of the sample. The sequencing sample was made of blood, either unsorted or a sorted T cell fraction (not recorded which). These receptors originate from a male donor with ankylosing spondylitis or in good health (not recorded which).

This clonotype was seen many times. The CDR3: CASSPYRGGGYGYTF. For the CDR3, the DNA is TGTGCCAGCAGTCCATACAGGGGGGGGGGCTATGGCTACACCTTC. The chain has TRBV28 and TRBJ1-2, with TRBD1 matching 8 bases. This CDR3 contains 15 residues. Unmatched junction bases numbered 9, after V lost 5 bases and J lost 4 bases. Germline assignment: CDR1 MDHEN and CDR2 SYDVKM.

V gene TRBV19 combines with J gene TRBJ2-1; D perhaps matches TRBD1 (6 bases). The CDR3 runs 15 residues. In germline, CDR1 is LNHDA, CDR2 SQIVND (reference sequence). V was shortened by 5 bases and J by 2 bases, with 13 bases between the two germline ends. CDR3 residues: CASSPGQNAYNEQFF. DNA for the CDR3: TGTGCCAGTAGTCCAGGACAGAACGCCTACAATGAGCAGTTCTTC. The variable domain in full, with the rest retrieved from reference TRBV19 and TRBJ2-1, is DGGITQSPKYLFRKEGQNVTLSCEQNLNHDAMYWYRQDPGQGLRLIYYSQIVNDFQKGDIAEGYSVSREKKESFPLTVTSAQKNPTAFYLCASSPGQNAYNEQFFGPGTRLTVL.

In this sample, this clonotype turned up a few times. The rearrangement joins TRBV28 to TRBJ2-7; TRBD2 matches 11 bases. CDR1 is MDHEN and CDR2 is SYDVKM in the germline V gene. This CDR3 is built from 14 residues. Trimming removed 6 bases from V and 5 bases from J; junction bases left unmatched: 6. Here the CDR3 DNA reads TGTGCCAGCAGGCGTGGGACTAGCGGAAACGAGCAGTACTTC. This gives the protein CASRRGTSGNEQYF.

This clonotype has a count of ten or more. V gene TRBV7-2 combines with J gene TRBJ2-1, with 10 positions matching TRBD2. Germline V gene lookup returns CDR1 SGHTA and CDR2 FQGNSA. CDR3 size: 15 residues. V dropped 5 bases and J dropped 2; count of bases not matched to a gene: 3. This CDR3 is CASSETSGPYNEQFF. The CDR3 DNA is TGTGCCAGCAGCGAGACTAGCGGGCCCTACAATGAGCAGTTCTTC.